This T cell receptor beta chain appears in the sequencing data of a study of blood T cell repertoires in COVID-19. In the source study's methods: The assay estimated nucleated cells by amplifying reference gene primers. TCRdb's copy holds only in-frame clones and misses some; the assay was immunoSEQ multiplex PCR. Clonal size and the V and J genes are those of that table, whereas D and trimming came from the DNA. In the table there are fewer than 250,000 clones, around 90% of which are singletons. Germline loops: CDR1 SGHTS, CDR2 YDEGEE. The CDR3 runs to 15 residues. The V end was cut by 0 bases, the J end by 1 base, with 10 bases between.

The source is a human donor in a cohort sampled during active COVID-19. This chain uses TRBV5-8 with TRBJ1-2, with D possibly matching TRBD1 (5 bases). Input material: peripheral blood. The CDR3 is CASSLGQKNNYGYTF. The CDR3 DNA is TGTGCCAGCAGCTTGGGACAGAAGAATAACTATGGCTACACCTTC. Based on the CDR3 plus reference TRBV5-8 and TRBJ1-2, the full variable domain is EAGVTQSPTHLIKTRGQQATLRCSPISGHTSVYWYQQALGLGLQFLLWYDEGEERNRGNFPPRFSGRQFPNYSSELNVNALELEDSALYLCASSLGQKNNYGYTFGSGTRLTVV.